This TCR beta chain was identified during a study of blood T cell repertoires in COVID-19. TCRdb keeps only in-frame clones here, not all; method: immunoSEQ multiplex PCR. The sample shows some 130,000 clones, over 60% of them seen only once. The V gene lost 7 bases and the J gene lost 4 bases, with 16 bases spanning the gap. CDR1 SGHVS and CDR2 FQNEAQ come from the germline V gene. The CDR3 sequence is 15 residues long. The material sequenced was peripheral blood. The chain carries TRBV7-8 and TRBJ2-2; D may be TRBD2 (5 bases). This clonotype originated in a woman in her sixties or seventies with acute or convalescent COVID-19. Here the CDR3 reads CASTNNRGPTGELFF. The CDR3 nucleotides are TGTGCCAGCACCAACAACCGCGGGCCCACCGGGGAGCTGTTTTTT.